The source of this TCR beta chain is a study of early stage breast cancer tumors. Turning to the study itself: Among approximately 12 ER+/PR+/HER2- tumors, eight were ductal, four lobular. Study-level points and caveats: Tumors had roughly 2.5-fold higher T cell density and higher clonality than adjacent normal breast tissue.

Tumor samples used roughly 19-55 mg of diced tissue. As regards this clone: Its antigen is unidentified.

CDR3 size: 15 residues. The V segment lost 2 bases and the J segment 1 base; nucleotides outside the gene matches: 2. CDR1 SGHRS and CDR2 YFSETQ come from the germline V gene. Each sample had two DNA replicates, 0.5 ug blood or about 1.4 ug tissue. Produced via immunoSEQ multiplex PCR; TCRdb's table is partial and in-frame only. Seen here are fewer than 30,000 clones, about 59% observed once, and the top ten hold roughly 8%. Sequencing was done on a sample of breast tumor tissue. This sequence originates from a person aged 45 to 60 with breast cancer. This chain joins TRBV5-1 and TRBJ2-3, with TRBD1 identical over 9 bases. The CDR3, as DNA: TGCGCCAGCAGCTTCCGGGACAGGGGCACAGATACGCAGTATTTT. Translation gives CASSFRDRGTDTQYF. Based on the CDR3 plus reference TRBV5-1 and TRBJ2-3, the full variable domain is KAGVTQTPRYLIKTRGQQVTLSCSPISGHRSVSWYQQTPGQGLQFLFEYFSETQRNKGNFPGRFSGRQFSNSRSEMNVSTLELGDSALYLCASSFRDRGTDTQYFGPGTRLTVL.